Presented here are 29 T cell receptor beta chains from one specimen sequenced in a study of cytomegalovirus exposure and HLA in healthy donors. Researchers ran the PCR with 60 Vbeta and 13 Jbeta primers. Assay used: immunoSEQ multiplex PCR; TCRdb lists only in-frame clones, some missing. The sample gives roughly 130,000 clones, around 74% of which show up once; approximately 5.4% is in the top ten. The sequencing input was PBMCs. Every receptor here comes from a woman aged 45-65 years in good health and CMV-seropositive.

The V call is TRBV10-3, the J call TRBJ2-3, with 11 bases fitting TRBD1. Germline CDR1 reads ENHRY; CDR2 reads SYGVKD. The CDR3 has 18 residues. Unmatched junction bases numbered 10, after V lost 4 bases and J lost 1 base. CDR3 nucleotides: TGTGCCATCAGTGGCTCGGGACAGGGGGGGAGTGGCACAGATACGCAGTATTTT. Encoded protein: CAISGSGQGGSGTDTQYF.

This clone is a singleton in its sample. This chain uses TRBV7-8 with TRBJ2-5; TRBD2 aligns across 8 bases. The CDR3 consists of 16 residues. The germline V gene encodes CDR1 SGHVS and CDR2 FQNEAQ. After removal of 2 bases from V and 3 bases from J, the junction contained 8 bases not matched to a gene. The CDR3 is CASSLWNGGAEETQYF. The CDR3 bases are TGTGCCAGCAGCTTATGGAACGGGGGGGCCGAAGAGACCCAGTACTTC.

V gene TRBV18 combines with J gene TRBJ2-1, with D possibly being TRBD1 (6 bases). The CDR3 is made up of 14 amino acids. V lost 4 bases, J lost 9 bases, and 16 bases lay in between. CDR1 and CDR2 from the germline V gene are KGHSH and LQKENI. The CDR3 nucleotides read TGTGCCAGCTCACTGAGCCGGGACACCGGTGAGCAGTTCTTC. Translating it yields CASSLSRDTGEQFF.

There are a few counts of this clone. The rearrangement joins TRBV19 to TRBJ2-1, with 12 bases aligning to TRBD2. Trimming at V came to 5 bases and at J to 8 bases, leaving 7 bases not matched to a gene. Germline V gene lookup returns CDR1 LNHDA and CDR2 SQIVND (reference sequence). The length of the CDR3 is 15 residues. CDR3 coding DNA: TGTGCCAGTAGTCCTACTAGCGGGGGGAGGCATGAGCAGTTCTTC. This encodes CASSPTSGGRHEQFF.

This clone was seen at least ten times. The V and J genes are TRBV5-1 and TRBJ1-4, with TRBD1 matching over 11 bases. V was pared by 0 bases and J by 5 bases, with 3 bases of the junction left unmatched. Germline CDR1 is SGHRS and CDR2 is YFSETQ. The CDR3 consists of 16 residues. The CDR3 protein is CASSLAGTGGNEKLFF. The DNA of the CDR3 is TGCGCCAGCAGCTTGGCCGGGACAGGGGGAAATGAAAAACTGTTTTTT.

This clone was observed a few times. This rearrangement joins TRBV6-5 to TRBJ1-3; no reliable D call. Germline-derived CDR1 and CDR2 are MNHEY and SVGAGI. The germline V and J ends were trimmed by 6 bases and 9 bases, with 15 bases remaining between them. CDR3 size: 13 residues. CDR3 protein: CASRKDLAPTIYF. In nucleotides, the CDR3 is TGTGCCAGCAGGAAAGACTTGGCCCCCACCATATATTTT.

The chain recombines TRBV11-2 with TRBJ2-5; no clear D gene. The germline V gene encodes CDR1 SGHAT and CDR2 FQNNGV. Trimming left V 5 bases short and J 0 bases short, with 10 bases between. CDR3 length equals 14 residues. CDR3 residues: CASSPVSDQETQYF. CDR3 DNA sequence: TGTGCCAGCAGCCCCGTCTCGGACCAAGAGACCCAGTACTTC.

A single count supports this clone. J is TRBJ2-7 and V is TRBV13, with 7 bases aligning to TRBD1. The CDR3 extends over 14 amino acids. After removal of 7 bases from V and 4 bases from J, the junction contained 10 bases not matched to a gene. Germline-derived CDR1 and CDR2 are PRHDT and FYEKMQ (reference sequence). CDR3 DNA: TGTGCCAGCAATTCCGGGACAGATTTTTACGAGCAGTACTTC. Its translation is CASNSGTDFYEQYF.

The chain employs TRBV5-4 and TRBJ2-3; 14 bases agree with TRBD2. Per the germline V gene, CDR1 is SGHNT and CDR2 is YYREEE (reference sequence). V was pared by 5 bases and J by 11 bases, with 7 bases of the junction left unmatched. CDR3 size: 14 residues. The CDR3 DNA follows: TGTGCCAGCAGTTGGACTAGCGGGGGGAGGGAGCAGTATTTT. Encoded protein: CASSWTSGGREQYF.

The genes are TRBV9 and TRBJ1-2; possible D gene TRBD1, 5 bases. Germline CDR1 SGDLS, CDR2 YYNGEE. This CDR3 region has 11 residues. V shed 5 bases and J shed 6 bases, with 8 bases lying between them. CDR3 protein: CASRGGDGYTF. In DNA, the CDR3 is TGTGCCAGCAGGGGGGGAGATGGCTACACCTTC.

The V gene is TRBV18, the J gene TRBJ1-2; the D gene is possibly TRBD1 (6 bases). Germline assignment: CDR1 KGHSH and CDR2 LQKENI. The CDR3 contains 15 residues. Trimming cost V 2 bases and J 7 bases, with 17 bases left between them. This CDR3 is CASSPMGHVPGGYTF. The CDR3 DNA follows: TGTGCCAGCTCACCAATGGGACACGTCCCAGGTGGCTACACCTTC.

The V gene is TRBV2, the J gene TRBJ1-1; no clear D. This CDR3 is 16 amino acids long. Trimming shortened V by 0 bases and J by 5 bases, and 16 bases separated the two germline ends. Germline-derived CDR1 and CDR2 are SNHLY and FYNNEI. The CDR3 nucleotides read TGTGCCAGCAGTGAAGCTGGCGGTACAAGGAGGACTGAAGCTTTCTTT. Its translation: CASSEAGGTRRTEAFF.

The CDR3 DNA reads as TGTGCCAGCAGTACTGGGGACAGGGTGAGCTATGGCTACACCTTC. Protein sequence: CASSTGDRVSYGYTF. The rearrangement joins TRBV6-5 to TRBJ1-2; 9 nucleotides agree with TRBD1. Trimming removed 5 bases from V and 4 bases from J; junction bases left unmatched: 8. Germline lookup yields CDR1 MNHEY and CDR2 SVGAGI. The CDR3 loop spans 15 amino acids.

Notes on this clone: One end of the junction does not line up with germline, which may come from a read error. The chain couples TRBV7-7 to TRBJ2-7; tentative D call: TRBD2 (5 bases). The CDR3 totals 13 residues. Per the germline V gene, CDR1 is SSHAT and CDR2 is FNYEAQ (reference sequence). CDR3 nucleotides: TGTGCTAGCAGCCCGGACTGGGGCTACGAGCAGTACTTC. As protein: CASSPDWGYEQYF.

The chain combines TRBV7-9 with TRBJ2-2; 9 nucleotides match TRBD2. The CDR3 spans 15 residues. V lost 4 bases to trimming and J lost 7 bases; unmatched junction nucleotides: 7. Looked up from germline, CDR1 is SEHNR and CDR2 is FQNEAQ (reference sequence). CDR3 residues: CASSSPGLANGELFF. The DNA of the CDR3 is TGTGCCAGCAGCTCTCCGGGACTAGCAAACGGGGAGCTGTTTTTT.

This clone was observed once. This chain links TRBV7-9 with TRBJ1-2; a possible D gene is TRBD1 (5 bases). V was trimmed by 7 bases and J by 6 bases, leaving 15 bases between them. Looked up from germline, CDR1 is SEHNR and CDR2 is FQNEAQ (reference sequence). This CDR3 region has 13 residues. In DNA, the CDR3 is TGTGCCAGCACCCCAGGGAGGGGCAATGGCTACACCTTC. This gives the protein CASTPGRGNGYTF.

V gene TRBV2 combines with J gene TRBJ2-5; 8 positions match TRBD2. After removal of 3 bases from V and 5 bases from J, the junction contained 5 bases not matched to a gene. CDR1 and CDR2 (germline): SNHLY, FYNNEI. This CDR3 has 14 amino acids. The CDR3 DNA follows: TGTGCCAGCAGTGACAGCGGGGGCAGGGAGACCCAGTACTTC. Translation: CASSDSGGRETQYF.

This clone was counted only a few times. The chain carries TRBV6-5 and TRBJ2-5; 15 positions agree with TRBD2. The germline gives CDR1 MNHEY, CDR2 SVGAGI. The CDR3 spans 16 residues. The V gene end was trimmed by 2 bases and the J gene end by 2 bases; junction bases not matched to a gene: 0. The CDR3 DNA sequence: TGTGCCAGCAGTTACGGGACTAGCGGGGGGCAAGAGACCCAGTACTTC. Its protein is CASSYGTSGGQETQYF.

This clone occurred a few times. V and J are TRBV29-1 and TRBJ1-1; TRBD1 matches 7 bases. V lost 7 bases and J lost 5; bases outside the gene matches: 7. CDR3 size: 12 residues. CDR1 SQVTM and CDR2 ANQGSEA come from the germline V gene. The CDR3 sequence: CSATGALTEAFF. Here the CDR3 DNA reads TGCAGCGCCACAGGGGCCTTGACTGAAGCTTTCTTT. The full variable domain, with the rest looked up from reference TRBV29-1 and TRBJ1-1, is SAVISQKPSRDICQRGTSLTIQCQVDSQVTMMFWYRQQPGQSLTLIATANQGSEATYESGFVIDKFPISRPNLTFSTLTVSNMSPEDSSIYLCSATGALTEAFFGQGTRLTVV.

Notes on this clone: The sample carries other DNA sequences with the same CDR3. J is TRBJ1-4 and V is TRBV6-5, with D perhaps matching TRBD1 (5 bases). The CDR3 runs 14 residues. Trimming removed 2 bases from V and 5 bases from J, with 9 bases in between. Germline CDR1 is MNHEY and CDR2 is SVGAGI. The CDR3 bases are TGTGCCAGCAGTTACGGAGGGGCGAATGAAAAACTGTTTTTT. Its protein is CASSYGGANEKLFF.

CDR3 bases: TGTGCCAGCAGTGACCCCTCCGGGGGGACCTATAATTCACCCCTCCACTTT. It codes for CASSDPSGGTYNSPLHF. The V gene is TRBV25-1, the J gene TRBJ1-6; D is possibly TRBD1 (5 bases). CDR3 length: 17 amino acids. Germline V lookup: CDR1 MGHDK, CDR2 SYGVNS. Trimming left V 3 bases short and J 2 bases short, with 14 bases between. Based on the CDR3 plus reference TRBV25-1 and TRBJ1-6, the full variable domain is EADIYQTPRYLVIGTGKKITLECSQTMGHDKMYWYQQDPGMELHLIHYSYGVNSTEKGDLSSESTVSRIRTEHFPLTLESARPSHTSQYLCASSDPSGGTYNSPLHFGNGTRLTVT.

This chain joins TRBV7-6 and TRBJ1-1, with a possible D match to TRBD1 (6 bases). Trimming took 4 bases from V and 0 from J, leaving 12 bases between them. Germline values: CDR1 SGHVS, CDR2 FNYEAQ. CDR3 length: 15 amino acids. Here the CDR3 DNA reads TGTGCCAGCAGCTGGGGGGGGGACATGAACACTGAAGCTTTCTTT. It specifies CASSWGGDMNTEAFF.

There are a few counts of this clone. This chain links TRBV7-2 with TRBJ1-2; TRBD1 might be the D (5 bases). Trimming shortened V by 4 bases and J by 0 bases, and 6 bases separated the two germline ends. The CDR3 spans 13 residues. Per germline, CDR1 SGHTA and CDR2 FQGNSA. CDR3 DNA sequence: TGTGCCAGCAGCTCGACAGCTAACTATGGCTACACCTTC. This gives the protein CASSSTANYGYTF.

This rearrangement joins TRBV6-5 to TRBJ1-6; D might be TRBD1 (5 bases). Germline-derived CDR1 and CDR2 are MNHEY and SVGAGI. This CDR3 region has 13 residues. The V and J ends lost 4 bases and 7 bases respectively, with 8 bases between them. CDR3 amino acids: CASSSKGNSPLHF. CDR3 coding DNA: TGTGCCAGCAGTTCGAAGGGGAATTCACCCCTCCACTTT.

The chain uses TRBV19 and TRBJ1-4; a weak D match, TRBD1 (6 bases). Germline CDR1 is LNHDA and CDR2 is SQIVND (reference sequence). V lost 3 bases and J lost 8, with 13 bases in between. This CDR3 has 14 residues. The CDR3 reads CASSIQGIGEKLFF. As DNA, the CDR3 is TGTGCCAGTAGTATTCAGGGGATAGGGGAAAAACTGTTTTTT.

The CDR3 loop reads CAISDPGQGAGTSGYTF. DNA of the CDR3: TGTGCCATCAGTGACCCGGGACAGGGGGCCGGGACAAGCGGCTACACCTTC. V gene TRBV10-3 combines with J gene TRBJ1-2; 12 positions agree with TRBD1. Trimming took 3 bases from V and 8 from J; bases not matched to a gene: 13. The CDR3 is 17 residues long. CDR1 is ENHRY and CDR2 is SYGVKD in the germline V gene.

The chain employs TRBV5-1 and TRBJ2-3; possible D gene TRBD1, 6 bases. Germline values: CDR1 SGHRS, CDR2 YFSETQ. CDR3 size: 16 residues. Trimming pared 4 bases from V and 0 bases from J, leaving 15 bases between. The CDR3 DNA reads TGCGCCAGCAGCATGTCGACAGGACTTAGCACAGATACGCAGTATTTT. Amino acids: CASSMSTGLSTDTQYF.

There are a few counts of this clone. J is TRBJ1-6 and V is TRBV5-4; D remains ambiguous. Trimming left V 4 bases short and J 16 bases short, with 15 bases between. The CDR3 sequence is 12 residues long. CDR1 SGHNT and CDR2 YYREEE come from the germline V gene (reference sequence). CDR3 loop: CASSESGNPLHF. DNA of the CDR3: TGTGCCAGCAGCGAGTCCGGGAACCCACTCCACTTT.

The rearrangement joins TRBV19 to TRBJ1-2; D may be TRBD1 (5 bases). Germline CDR1 is LNHDA and CDR2 is SQIVND (reference sequence). V was clipped by 4 bases and J by 1 base, with 19 bases between them. The CDR3 consists of 17 residues. In DNA, the CDR3 is TGTGCCAGTAGTAAGAGCAGGGCCATATTAAATAACTATGGCTACACCTTC. Encoded protein: CASSKSRAILNNYGYTF.